The 5 T cell receptor beta chains given below trace back to one sample, sequenced in a study of shared clonotypes between healthy human individuals. The protocol was immunoSEQ multiplex PCR, while the TCRdb copy is restricted to in-frame clones and leaves out a portion. The table shows approximately 2.1 million clones, with approximately 95% occurring only once. Sequencing was carried out using naive CD4+ T cells from PBMCs. Subset denoted: CD45RA+ positively selected. These receptors all stem from a young man in good health. Some clones in this sample may be carry-over from other donors' samples.

The V gene is TRBV2, the J gene TRBJ2-7, with 10 nucleotides matching TRBD1. V was pared by 6 bases and J by 0 bases, with 5 bases of the junction left unmatched. Germline CDR1 SNHLY, CDR2 FYNNEI. The CDR3 consists of 15 residues. CDR3 residues: CASSRQGASSYEQYF. The DNA for the CDR3 is TGTGCCAGCAGCCGACAGGGGGCGAGCTCCTACGAGCAGTACTTC. The full variable domain, in which reference TRBV2 and TRBJ2-7 provide the parts outside the CDR3, is EPEVTQTPSHQVTQMGQEVILRCVPISNHLYFYWYRQILGQKVEFLVSFYNNEISEKSEIFDDQFSVERPDGSNFTLKIRSTKLEDSAMYFCASSRQGASSYEQYFGPGTRLTVT.

V gene TRBV30 combines with J gene TRBJ2-2; the D is unclear. The CDR3 runs to 12 residues. V lost 4 bases and J 6 bases, leaving 9 bases between the germline ends. Germline assignment: CDR1 GTSNPN and CDR2 SVGIG (reference sequence). The CDR3 DNA reads TGTGCCTGGACCTTTGGACCCGGGGAGCTGTTTTTT. Translation gives CAWTFGPGELFF.

The rearrangement links TRBV2 to TRBJ2-7, with TRBD1 as a possible D gene (5 bases). The V and J ends lost 3 bases and 2 bases respectively, with 11 bases between them. CDR3 length equals 14 residues. Per germline, CDR1 SNHLY and CDR2 FYNNEI. CDR3 DNA sequence: TGTGCCAGCAGTGACCAGGGAAGAACCTACGAGCAGTACTTC. Translation: CASSDQGRTYEQYF. Based on the CDR3 plus reference TRBV2 and TRBJ2-7, the full variable domain is EPEVTQTPSHQVTQMGQEVILRCVPISNHLYFYWYRQILGQKVEFLVSFYNNEISEKSEIFDDQFSVERPDGSNFTLKIRSTKLEDSAMYFCASSDQGRTYEQYFGPGTRLTVT.

This clone was detected a few times. The V call is TRBV28, the J call TRBJ1-1; D is uncertain. Trimming took off 6 bases at V and 4 bases at J, with 6 bases between the two ends. There are 11 residues in the CDR3. Per the germline V gene, CDR1 is MDHEN and CDR2 is SYDVKM. The CDR3 region is CASRDRTEAFF. As DNA, the CDR3 is TGTGCCAGCAGGGATCGCACTGAAGCTTTCTTT.

The chain recombines TRBV27 with TRBJ2-7; TRBD1 or TRBD2 may be the D gene (6 bases each). The V gene's germline CDR1 is MNHEY and CDR2 SMNVEV (reference sequence). V gave up 5 bases and J gave up 13 bases, with 21 bases separating them. The CDR3 extends over 13 amino acids. The CDR3 region is CASSPRGMVADYF. The CDR3, as DNA: TGTGCCAGCAGTCCGAGGGGGATGGTAGCGGACTACTTC.